Below, 26 T cell receptor beta chains from the same sample are listed, as sequenced in a study of T cells in Graves' hyperthyroidism and ophthalmopathy. Using RNA transcripts as the source, TCR beta CDR3 regions were amplified. An initial round of RT-PCR targeting the TCR CDR3 relied on the HTBI primer set. TCRdb re-called the multiplex PCR reads through MiXCR, storing one row per CDR3 protein. The sample includes about 380,000 distinct CDR3 sequences, 14% seen only once; the top ten take around a fifth. The sample was blood. Receptors originate from a woman in her twenties or thirties with Graves' ophthalmopathy.

This clonotype showed up many times. The gene calls are TRBV7-3 and TRBJ2-1, with 10 nucleotides matching TRBD2. Unmatched junction bases numbered 11, after V lost 5 bases and J lost 10 bases. The CDR3 loop spans 15 amino acids. The germline V gene encodes CDR1 SGHTA and CDR2 FQGTGA. The CDR3 nucleotides are TGTGCCAGCAGCCATAGCGGGGGGACCGGCAACGAGCAGTTCTTC. Its protein is CASSHSGGTGNEQFF. The full variable domain, rest sourced from reference TRBV7-3 and TRBJ2-1, is GAGVSQTPSNKVTEKGKYVELRCDPISGHTALYWYRQSLGQGPEFLIYFQGTGAADDSGLPNDRFFAVRPEGSVSTLKIQRTERGDSAVYLCASSHSGGTGNEQFFGPGTRLTVL.

Comment on this clonotype: A read error is possible here, since a much larger clone lies one base away. The V gene is TRBV28, the J gene TRBJ2-1, with D maybe TRBD1 (5 bases). The last part of the DNA fits TRBJ2-7 better; the J call may be wrong. Germline loops: CDR1 MDHEN, CDR2 SYDVKM. The CDR3 contains 16 residues. The CDR3 loop reads CASSLRGTRLYNEQYF. In DNA form, the CDR3 reads TGTGCCAGCAGTTTAAGGGGAACCCGACTCTACAATGAGCAGTACTTC.

This clonotype has at least ten counts. This sequence joins TRBV20-1 and TRBJ2-1, with 10 positions matching TRBD2. There are 15 residues in the CDR3. V was pared by 4 bases and J by 4 bases, with 7 bases of the junction left unmatched. Germline CDR1 reads DFQATT; CDR2 reads SNEGSKA (reference sequence). The CDR3 region is CSATPLAGVYNEQFF. In DNA form, the CDR3 reads TGCAGTGCTACCCCCCTAGCGGGGGTTTACAATGAGCAGTTCTTC.

This clonotype was seen many times. V and J are TRBV20-1 and TRBJ1-3, with 7 bases lining up with TRBD1. There are 13 residues in the CDR3. Germline V gene sequence: CDR1 DFQATT, CDR2 SNEGSKA (reference sequence). J lost 2 bases, V lost 4 bases, and 2 bases had no gene match. CDR3 DNA: TGCAGTGCTACCGGGACAGCTGGAAACACCATATATTTT. This encodes CSATGTAGNTIYF.

This clonotype was observed at least ten times. This chain connects TRBV28 to TRBJ2-2, with D maybe TRBD2 (6 bases). Between the trimmed V and J ends, which lost 2 bases and 3 bases, there was a span of 19 bases. This CDR3 is built from 18 residues. Per the germline V gene, CDR1 is MDHEN and CDR2 is SYDVKM. CDR3 nucleotides: TGTGCCAGCAGTTTACTGGCGTATGGGGGGACCCACACCGGGGAGCTGTTTTTT. Protein: CASSLLAYGGTHTGELFF.

This clonotype was seen repeatedly, ten times or more. V and J are TRBV5-1 and TRBJ2-3; possibly TRBD1 or TRBD2 for D (5 bases each). The CDR3 is 13 amino acids. With 7 bases removed from V and 0 bases from J, the gap between germline ends came to 9 bases. CDR1 SGHRS and CDR2 YFSETQ come from the germline V gene. CDR3 loop: CASVGGSTDTQYF. Here the CDR3 DNA reads TGCGCCAGCGTTGGGGGTAGCACAGATACGCAGTATTTT.

This clonotype has at least ten counts. This rearrangement joins TRBV20-1 to TRBJ2-1, with no clear D. In germline, CDR1 is DFQATT, CDR2 SNEGSKA (reference sequence). CDR3 length equals 15 residues. Trimming shortened V by 3 bases and J by 3 bases, and 15 bases separated the two germline ends. The CDR3 DNA reads TGCAGTGCTAGGCCGGAAGGGATCCACTACAATGAGCAGTTCTTC. It specifies CSARPEGIHYNEQFF.

There are a few counts of this clonotype. Just one base apart from a much larger clone, this may be a read error. The J gene is TRBJ2-7, the V gene TRBV20-1; TRBD1 agrees at 9 bases. Looked up from germline, CDR1 is DFQATT and CDR2 is SNEGSKA (reference sequence). CDR3 length: 14 residues. For the CDR3, the DNA is TGCAGTGCTAGGACCGGGACAGGGTCCTACGGGCAGTACTTC. Protein sequence: CSARTGTGSYGQYF.

This clonotype appeared many times. This rearrangement joins TRBV27 to TRBJ2-7, with a weak D call TRBD1 (6 bases). Trimming stripped 5 bases from V and 2 bases from J, with 19 bases between. The CDR3 runs 16 residues. Germline CDR1 and CDR2: MNHEY and SMNVEV (reference sequence). CDR3 protein: CASSQDRRKIPYEQYF. The CDR3 DNA follows: TGTGCCAGCAGTCAAGACAGGCGGAAAATCCCCTACGAGCAGTACTTC.

This clonotype has a count of ten or more. The chain has TRBV28 and TRBJ2-1; D is possibly TRBD1 or TRBD2 (6 bases each). With 8 bases removed from V and 0 bases from J, the gap between germline ends came to 11 bases. CDR1 is MDHEN, CDR2 SYDVKM, per germline. CDR3 length: 14 residues. DNA of the CDR3: TGTGCCAGCGGGGGGCACACCTCCTACAATGAGCAGTTCTTC. The encoded protein is CASGGHTSYNEQFF.

The chain uses TRBV6-2 or TRBV6-3 and TRBJ1-2; D is unclear. The CDR3 has 13 residues. Germline CDR1 MNHEY, CDR2 SVGEGT. V was cut by 2 bases and J by 1 base, with 5 bases left in between. The chain's CDR3 is CASSYSLNYGYTF. As DNA, the CDR3 is TGTGCCAGCAGTTACAGTCTTAACTATGGCTACACCTTC.

This clonotype has at least ten counts. The genes are TRBV6-5 and TRBJ1-1; 8 nucleotides align to TRBD1. With V trimmed by 1 base and J by 11 bases, 12 bases remained unmatched. There are 15 residues in the CDR3. Germline loops: CDR1 MNHEY, CDR2 SVGAGI. The DNA of the CDR3 is TGTGCCAGCAGTTACTTACGGGACAGGCACCTTGGTGCTTTCTTT. Its protein product is CASSYLRDRHLGAFF.

This clonotype was seen ten or more times. This chain connects TRBV11-1 to TRBJ1-4; D gene ambiguous. The CDR3 loop spans 16 amino acids. The V end lost 5 bases, the J end lost 8 bases, and 21 bases lay between the germline ends. From germline, CDR1 is SGHAT and CDR2 FQDESV (reference sequence). This CDR3 reads CASSERPSAGEEKLFF. The CDR3, as DNA: TGTGCCAGCAGCGAGAGACCTTCGGCAGGCGAGGAAAAACTGTTTTTT.

The gene calls are TRBV19 and TRBJ2-3; possible D gene TRBD2, 7 bases. From germline, CDR1 is LNHDA and CDR2 SQIVND (reference sequence). Trimming cost V 5 bases and J 4 bases, with 19 bases left between them. The CDR3 contains 16 residues. The CDR3: CASSFSRGGGSDTQYF. CDR3 sequence (DNA): TGTGCCAGTAGTTTCTCGAGGGGGGGGGGGTCAGATACGCAGTATTTT.

The chain joins TRBV2 to TRBJ2-6; tentatively, D is TRBD2 (5 bases). CDR3 length: 14 residues. From germline, CDR1 is SNHLY and CDR2 FYNNEI. The V end lost 7 bases, the J end lost 1 base, and 8 bases lay between the germline ends. The CDR3 sequence is CASTGYSGANVLTF. The CDR3, as DNA: TGTGCCAGCACGGGGTATTCTGGGGCCAACGTCCTGACTTTC.

This clonotype was observed at least ten times. V and J are TRBV28 and TRBJ2-1; 10 nucleotides match TRBD2. Germline CDR1 MDHEN, CDR2 SYDVKM. The J segment lost 9 bases and the V segment lost 4 bases, leaving 12 bases of the junction unmatched. The CDR3 loop spans 16 amino acids. The CDR3 bases are TGTGCCAGCAGTTCCCCCCTAGCGGGGGATGACGTTGAGCAGTTCTTC. Amino acid sequence: CASSSPLAGDDVEQFF. The variable domain in full, with the rest retrieved from reference TRBV28 and TRBJ2-1, is DVKVTQSSRYLVKRTGEKVFLECVQDMDHENMFWYRQDPGLGLRLIYFSYDVKMKEKGDIPEGYSVSREKKERFSLILESASTNQTSMYLCASSSPLAGDDVEQFFGPGTRLTVL.

This clonotype has just a few counts. This chain uses TRBV10-2 with TRBJ2-3; D perhaps matches TRBD1 (6 bases). This CDR3 contains 14 residues. Germline V gene lookup returns CDR1 WSHSY and CDR2 SAAADI. The V end was cut by 6 bases, the J end by 1 base, with 11 bases between. CDR3: CASRRRQGTDTQYF. The CDR3 region has the DNA TGCGCCAGCAGAAGACGACAGGGCACAGATACGCAGTATTTT.

This clonotype has a count of ten or more. J is TRBJ2-1 and V is TRBV7-8; either TRBD1 or TRBD2 may supply D (6 bases each). Trimming cost V 0 bases and J 3 bases, with 15 bases left between them. The CDR3 length is 17 residues. Germline CDR1 SGHVS, CDR2 FQNEAQ. The CDR3 DNA reads as TGTGCCAGCAGCTTAGCAGGCGTCGGGGGCCTCTACAATGAGCAGTTCTTC. Translating it yields CASSLAGVGGLYNEQFF.

This clonotype was observed at least ten times. The chain carries TRBV20-1 and TRBJ1-1; TRBD1 matches at 9 bases. The V gene end was trimmed by 1 base and the J gene end by 4 bases; junction bases not matched to a gene: 7. The CDR3 is made up of 15 amino acids. Germline CDR1 and CDR2: DFQATT and SNEGSKA (reference sequence). The CDR3 is CSARARGQGVTEAFF. CDR3 DNA: TGCAGTGCTAGAGCTAGGGGACAGGGAGTCACTGAAGCTTTCTTT.

This clonotype was counted ten times or more. V is TRBV5-4 and J is TRBJ2-5; 9 bases line up with TRBD1. CDR3 length equals 15 residues. After removal of 0 bases from V and 5 bases from J, the junction contained 5 bases not matched to a gene. Germline lookup yields CDR1 SGHNT and CDR2 YYREEE (reference sequence). CDR3 amino acids: CASSLGTGVSETQYF. As DNA, the CDR3 is TGTGCCAGCAGCTTGGGGACAGGGGTTTCGGAGACCCAGTACTTC.

This clonotype was observed many times. The J gene is TRBJ2-5, the V gene TRBV18; tentative D call: TRBD1 (5 bases). The V end lost 3 bases, the J end lost 1 base, and 9 bases lay between the germline ends. Germline V gene data show CDR1 as KGHSH and CDR2 as LQKENI. This CDR3 has 14 amino acids. In DNA, the CDR3 is TGTGCCAGCTCACCTCGGACAATCCAAGAGACCCAGTACTTC. Its protein product is CASSPRTIQETQYF. Using reference TRBV18 and TRBJ2-5 for the parts outside the CDR3, the full variable domain is NAGVMQNPRHLVRRRGQEARLRCSPMKGHSHVYWYRQLPEEGLKFMVYLQKENIIDESGMPKERFSAEFPKEGPSILRIQQVVRGDSAAYFCASSPRTIQETQYFGPGTRLLVL.

This clonotype occurred many times. The V and J genes are TRBV20-1 and TRBJ1-5, with 7 bases that match TRBD1. Germline CDR1 DFQATT, CDR2 SNEGSKA (reference sequence). This CDR3 has 12 amino acids. Trimming at V came to 4 bases and at J to 4 bases, leaving 1 base not matched to a gene. CDR3 amino acids: CSATGGNQPQHF. In DNA, the CDR3 is TGCAGTGCTACAGGGGGGAATCAGCCCCAGCATTTT.

This clonotype was picked up a small number of times. The CDR3 protein is CASSQETDSPPNYGYTF. CDR3 DNA sequence: TGCGCCAGCAGCCAAGAAACGGACAGCCCTCCTAACTATGGCTACACCTTC. The chain carries TRBV4-1 and TRBJ1-2; tentative D call: TRBD1 (6 bases). V was trimmed by 0 bases and J by 0 bases, leaving 14 bases between them. The length of the CDR3 is 17 residues. Germline lookup yields CDR1 MGHRA and CDR2 YSYEKL.

This clonotype appeared many times. This rearrangement joins TRBV2 to TRBJ2-1, with 8 bases that match TRBD1. Germline CDR1 and CDR2: SNHLY and FYNNEI. The ends lost 4 bases at V and 9 bases at J; junction bases unmatched: 8. CDR3 length: 14 residues. CDR3 sequence reads: CASSVGTDRGEQFF. CDR3 bases: TGTGCCAGCAGTGTGGGGACAGACAGGGGTGAGCAGTTCTTC.

As regards this clonotype: Given a much more abundant clone one base away, this may be a read error. V usage is TRBV20-1 and J usage is TRBJ1-2; weak D call: TRBD1 (5 bases). CDR3 size: 14 residues. Germline V gene sequence: CDR1 DFQATT, CDR2 SNEGSKA (reference sequence). With 5 bases removed from V and 8 bases from J, the gap between germline ends came to 21 bases. In DNA, the CDR3 is TGCAGTGCTGGGGGAGACACACTATCCTTAGGCTACACCTTC. This encodes CSAGGDTLSLGYTF.

In this sample, this clonotype turned up many times. This chain connects TRBV12-3 or TRBV12-4 to TRBJ2-7; D is unresolved. The CDR3 extends over 14 amino acids. Trimming took off 3 bases at V and 12 bases at J, with 21 bases between the two ends. For the CDR3, the DNA is TGTGCCAGCAGTTTGGTAGGCGCCCTGAATCAGCGGTACTTC. It is translated as CASSLVGALNQRYF.